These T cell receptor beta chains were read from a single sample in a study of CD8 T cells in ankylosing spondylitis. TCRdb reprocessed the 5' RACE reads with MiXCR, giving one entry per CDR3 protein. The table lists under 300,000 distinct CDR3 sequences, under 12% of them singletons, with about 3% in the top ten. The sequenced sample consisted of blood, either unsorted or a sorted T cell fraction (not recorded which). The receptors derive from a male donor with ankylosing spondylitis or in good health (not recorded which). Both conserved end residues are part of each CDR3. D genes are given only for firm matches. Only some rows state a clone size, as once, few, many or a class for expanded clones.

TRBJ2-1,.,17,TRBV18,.,CASSPWGPQSPYNEQFF,TGTGCCAGCTCACCATGGGGGCCCCAGAGCCCCTACAATGAGCAGTTCTTC
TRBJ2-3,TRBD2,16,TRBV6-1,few,CASKLAPAVDEDTQYF,TGTGCCAGCAAACTAGCGCCAGCGGTTGATGAAGATACGCAGTATTTT
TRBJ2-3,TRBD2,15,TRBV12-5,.,CASGWGLAGADTQYF,TGTGCTAGTGGTTGGGGACTAGCGGGAGCAGATACGCAGTATTTT
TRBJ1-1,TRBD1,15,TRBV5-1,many,CASSLEGGERTEAFF,TGCGCCAGCAGCTTGGAAGGGGGCGAGCGGACTGAAGCTTTCTTT
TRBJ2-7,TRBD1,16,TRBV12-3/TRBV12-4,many,CASSPTGTGSSYEQYF,TGTGCCAGCAGTCCAACCGGGACAGGGAGCTCCTACGAGCAGTACTTC
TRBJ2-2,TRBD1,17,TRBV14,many,CASSQDWTGLKTGELFF,TGTGCCAGCAGCCAAGATTGGACAGGGCTGAAAACCGGGGAGCTGTTTTTT
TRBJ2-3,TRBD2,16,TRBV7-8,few,CASSKLAGGVTDTQYF,TGTGCCAGCAGCAAACTAGCGGGAGGTGTCACAGATACGCAGTATTTT
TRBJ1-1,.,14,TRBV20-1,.,CSAPSSGLSTEAFF,TGCAGTGCTCCATCGTCCGGGCTGAGCACTGAAGCTTTCTTT
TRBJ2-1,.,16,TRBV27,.,CASSSVRYVSVGEQFF,TGTGCCAGCAGTTCAGTGAGATACGTTAGCGTCGGAGAGCAGTTCTTC
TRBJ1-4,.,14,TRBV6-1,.,CASSVQGRNEKLFF,TGTGCCAGCAGTGTACAGGGCCGAAATGAAAAACTGTTTTTT
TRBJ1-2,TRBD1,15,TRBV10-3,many,CAISESGQRSSGYTF,TGTGCCATCAGTGAGTCGGGACAGAGATCGTCGGGCTACACCTTC
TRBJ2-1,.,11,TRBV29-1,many,CRTQSGNEQFF,TGCAGAACACAGTCGGGAAATGAGCAGTTCTTC
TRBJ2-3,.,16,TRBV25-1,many,CASSEPQGRGTDTQYF,TGTGCCAGCAGTGAGCCACAGGGTCGTGGCACAGATACGCAGTATTTT
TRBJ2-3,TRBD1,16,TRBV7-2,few,CASSYGTDSSTDTQYF,TGTGCCAGCAGCTATGGGACAGACTCTAGCACAGATACGCAGTATTTT
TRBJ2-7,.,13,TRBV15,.,CATSRERLLGQYF,TGTGCCACCAGCAGAGAACGGCTCCTGGGGCAGTACTTC
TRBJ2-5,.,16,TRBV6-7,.,CASSYVVGGYQETQYF,TGTGCCAGCAGTTATGTGGTGGGCGGGTACCAAGAGACCCAGTACTTC
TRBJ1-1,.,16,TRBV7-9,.,CASSPSPLPKNTEAFF,TGTGCCAGCAGCCCCAGCCCTTTACCTAAAAACACTGAAGCTTTCTTT
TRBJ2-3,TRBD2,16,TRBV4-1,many,CASSQGIAGPGDTQYF,TGCGCCAGCAGCCAAGGAATAGCGGGACCGGGGGATACGCAGTATTTT
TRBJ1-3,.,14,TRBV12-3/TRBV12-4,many,CASSLRENGNTIYF,TGTGCCAGCAGTCTCCGGGAGAACGGAAACACCATATATTTT
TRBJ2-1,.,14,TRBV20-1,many,CSARGTGVGNEQFF,TGCAGTGCTAGGGGAACGGGAGTAGGAAATGAGCAGTTCTTC
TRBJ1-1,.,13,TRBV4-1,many,CASSLIYAPEAFF,TGCGCCAGCAGCCTCATTTACGCCCCCGAAGCTTTCTTT
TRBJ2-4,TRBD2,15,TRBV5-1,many,CASSSRGGEENIQYF,TGCGCCAGCAGTTCCCGGGGAGGGGAAGAAAACATTCAGTACTTC
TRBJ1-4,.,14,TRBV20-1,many,CSAALGTVNEKLFF,TGCAGTGCGGCCTTGGGGACGGTGAATGAAAAACTGTTTTTT
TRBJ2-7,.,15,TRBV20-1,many,CSASSRDTFSYEQYF,TGCAGTGCTAGCTCCCGGGACACCTTCTCCTACGAGCAGTACTTC
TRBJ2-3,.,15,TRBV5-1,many,CASSLAQGTTDTQYF,TGCGCCAGCAGCTTGGCTCAGGGAACCACAGATACGCAGTATTTT
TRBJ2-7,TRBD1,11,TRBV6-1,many,CAADRGYEQYF,TGTGCTGCGGACAGGGGTTACGAGCAGTACTTC
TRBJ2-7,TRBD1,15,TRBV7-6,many,CASSFSGGPSYEQYF,TGTGCCAGCAGCTTTTCAGGGGGCCCGTCCTACGAGCAGTACTTC
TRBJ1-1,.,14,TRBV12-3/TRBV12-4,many,CASILPQQSTEAFF,TGTGCCAGCATCCTTCCTCAGCAGTCCACTGAAGCTTTCTTT
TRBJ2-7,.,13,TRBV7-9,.,CASSLTAIHEQYF,TGTGCCAGCAGCTTAACGGCTATTCACGAGCAGTACTTC
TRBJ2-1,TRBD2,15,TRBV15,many,CATSRDSGGADEQFF,TGTGCCACCAGCAGAGATAGCGGGGGGGCCGATGAGCAGTTCTTC
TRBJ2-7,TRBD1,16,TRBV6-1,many,CASSEGLGGSSYEQYF,TGTGCCAGCAGTGAAGGCCTAGGGGGCAGCTCCTACGAGCAGTACTTC
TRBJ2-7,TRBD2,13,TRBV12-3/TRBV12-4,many,CASRLSGIYEQYF,TGTGCCAGCAGGTTGAGCGGGATTTACGAGCAGTACTTC
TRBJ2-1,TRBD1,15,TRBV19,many,CASSIGGQVYNEQFF,TGTGCCAGTAGTATAGGTGGACAGGTCTACAATGAGCAGTTCTTC
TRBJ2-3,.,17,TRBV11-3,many,CASSSFKGVGPTDTQYF,TGTGCCAGCAGCTCTTTTAAGGGAGTCGGCCCCACAGATACGCAGTATTTT
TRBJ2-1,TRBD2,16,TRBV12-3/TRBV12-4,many,CASTPVLAGGLNEQFF,TGTGCCAGCACCCCCGTCCTAGCGGGAGGGCTCAATGAGCAGTTCTTC
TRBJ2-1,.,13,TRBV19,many,CASSPFSGGPTFF,TGTGCCAGTAGTCCCTTCAGCGGCGGGCCGACGTTCTTC
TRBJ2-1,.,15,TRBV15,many,CATSRVTRGRDEQFF,TGTGCCACCAGCAGAGTGACTAGGGGGAGAGATGAGCAGTTCTTC
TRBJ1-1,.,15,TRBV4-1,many,CASSQEEGRDTEAFF,TGCGCCAGCAGCCAAGAGGAGGGGCGGGACACTGAAGCTTTCTTT
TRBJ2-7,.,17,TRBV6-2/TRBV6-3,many,CASTDPWGKVGEYEQYF,TGTGCCAGCACCGACCCCTGGGGGAAAGTTGGAGAGTACGAGCAGTACTTC
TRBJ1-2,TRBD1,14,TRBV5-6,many,CASSFRRDSPSYTF,TGTGCCAGCAGCTTTAGACGGGACAGCCCAAGCTACACCTTC
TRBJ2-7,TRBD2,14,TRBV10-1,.,CASSHVAGGYEQYF,TGCGCCAGCAGTCACGTCGCGGGAGGCTACGAGCAGTACTTC
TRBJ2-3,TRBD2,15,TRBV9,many,CASSSRGSVTDTQYF,TGTGCCAGCAGCTCGCGGGGGAGCGTGACAGATACGCAGTATTTT
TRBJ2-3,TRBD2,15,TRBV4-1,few,CASSSATSGVDTQYF,TGCGCCAGCAGCTCCGCGACTAGCGGGGTGGATACGCAGTATTTT
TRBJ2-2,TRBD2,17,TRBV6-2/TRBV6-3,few,CASSYSIGLDNTGELFF,TGTGCCAGCAGTTACTCGATAGGACTAGATAACACCGGGGAGCTGTTTTTT
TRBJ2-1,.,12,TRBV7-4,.,CASPMPGNEQFF,TGTGCCAGCCCCATGCCGGGCAATGAGCAGTTCTTC
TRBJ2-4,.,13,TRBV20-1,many,CSASLDMENIQYF,TGCAGTGCTAGCCTGGACATGGAAAACATTCAGTACTTC
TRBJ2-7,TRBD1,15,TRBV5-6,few,CASSPGQGLSYEQYF,TGTGCCAGCTCTCCCGGACAGGGACTGTCCTACGAGCAGTACTTC
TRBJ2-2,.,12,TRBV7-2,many,CASSLTDGELFF,TGTGCCAGCAGCTTGACGGACGGGGAGCTGTTTTTT
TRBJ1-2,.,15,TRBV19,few,CASSIAAGAGYGYTF,TGTGCCAGTAGTATAGCGGCCGGTGCTGGCTATGGCTACACCTTC
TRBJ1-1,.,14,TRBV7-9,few,CASSLAAGLTEAFF,TGTGCCAGCAGCTTAGCGGCAGGGCTCACTGAAGCTTTCTTT
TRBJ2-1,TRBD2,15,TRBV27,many,CASSFPSGRGNEQFF,TGTGCCAGCAGTTTCCCCAGCGGGAGGGGGAATGAGCAGTTCTTC
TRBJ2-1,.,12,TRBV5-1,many,CASSMDFDEQFF,TGCGCCAGCAGCATGGACTTTGATGAGCAGTTCTTC
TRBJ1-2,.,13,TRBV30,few,CAWSAGRVHGYTF,TGTGCCTGGAGTGCAGGGCGGGTACATGGCTACACCTTC
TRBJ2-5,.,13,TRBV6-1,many,CASKSGIQETQYF,TGTGCCAGCAAATCCGGTATCCAGGAGACCCAGTACTTC
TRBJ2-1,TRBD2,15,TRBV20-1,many,CSAATSGGLRDEQFF,TGCAGTGCTGCAACCTCGGGGGGGCTGCGGGATGAGCAGTTCTTC
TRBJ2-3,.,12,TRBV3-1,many,CASSLIGDTQYF,TGTGCCAGCAGCCTCATCGGGGATACGCAGTATTTT
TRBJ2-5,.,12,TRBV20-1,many,CSAVQGKETQYF,TGCAGTGCTGTACAGGGAAAAGAGACCCAGTACTTC
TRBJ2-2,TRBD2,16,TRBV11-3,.,CASSSRGGAGTGELFF,TGTGCCAGCAGCTCCCGGGGGGGGGCAGGTACCGGGGAGCTGTTTTTT
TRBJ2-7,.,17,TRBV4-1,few,CASSQEPLSGSSYEQYF,TGCGCCAGCAGCCAAGAACCACTCTCCGGGAGTTCCTACGAGCAGTACTTC
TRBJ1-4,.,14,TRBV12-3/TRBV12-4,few,CASSPPGDTRKLFF,TGTGCCAGCAGCCCTCCCGGGGATACCAGAAAACTGTTTTTT